Below, 9 T cell receptor beta chains from the same sample are listed, as sequenced in a study of blood T cell repertoires in COVID-19. Using immunoSEQ multiplex PCR, the repertoire was profiled, and TCRdb retains in-frame clones only, with some absent. The table lists 500,000 or so clones, roughly 87% of them singletons. The material sequenced was PBMCs or T cells enriched from blood (not recorded which). Receptors were obtained from a woman between 18 and 29 years old who had recovered from COVID-19.

The genes are TRBV6-5 and TRBJ1-5, with 7 bases matching TRBD1. The junction had 10 bases not matched to a gene; V was cut back by 6 bases and J by 5 bases. The CDR3 consists of 15 residues. The germline V gene has CDR1 MNHEY and CDR2 SVGAGI. The CDR3: CASSITTGFDQPQHF. The CDR3 DNA reads TGTGCCAGCAGCATAACGACAGGGTTCGATCAGCCCCAGCATTTT.

This chain connects TRBV19 to TRBJ1-5, with 11 bases identical to TRBD1. Germline trimming cut 7 bases from V and 7 bases from J; bases unmatched to any gene: 3. The CDR3 contains 13 residues. The germline gives CDR1 LNHDA, CDR2 SQIVND (reference sequence). The CDR3 reads CASTGQGAQPQHF. For the CDR3, the DNA is TGTGCCAGTACCGGACAGGGGGCGCAGCCCCAGCATTTT.

This clone appeared a few times. The chain recombines TRBV3-1 (or the pseudogene TRBV3-2) with TRBJ2-2, with TRBD2 matching over 10 bases. Germline-derived CDR1 and CDR2 are LGHDT and YNNKEL (reference sequence). The junction had 4 bases not matched to a gene; V was cut back by 0 bases and J by 3 bases. The CDR3 length is 17 residues. CDR3 bases: TGTGCCAGCAGCCAAGATAATAGCGGGGGGTACACCGGGGAGCTGTTTTTT. It is translated as CASSQDNSGGYTGELFF.

This clone has just one count. The chain is built from TRBV27 and TRBJ2-7; 8 bases agree with TRBD2. In germline, CDR1 is MNHEY, CDR2 SMNVEV (reference sequence). The CDR3 consists of 16 residues. The trim removed 5 bases at V and 1 base at J, leaving 10 bases unmatched. Here the CDR3 DNA reads TGTGCCAGCAGTCCCGCCGGGGGGGGCTTATCCTACGAGCAGTACTTC. It translates to CASSPAGGGLSYEQYF.

This clone has more than one count but fewer than ten. This chain connects TRBV30 to TRBJ2-1; 8 bases are shared with TRBD1. CDR1 and CDR2 from the germline V gene are GTSNPN and SVGIG (reference sequence). Trimming removed 4 bases from V and 4 bases from J; junction bases left unmatched: 9. CDR3 size: 15 residues. The CDR3 DNA reads TGTGCCTGGAAGGAATCCGGGACAGGTTACAATGAGCAGTTCTTC. This translates into CAWKESGTGYNEQFF.

The chain combines TRBV28 with TRBJ1-5, with TRBD1 as a possible D gene (5 bases). CDR3 length equals 14 residues. Germline V gene lookup returns CDR1 MDHEN and CDR2 SYDVKM. V was shortened by 6 bases and J by 7 bases, with 16 bases between the two germline ends. CDR3 residues: CASSPKGLGQPQHF. The DNA of the CDR3 is TGTGCCAGCAGCCCTAAGGGGCTGGGACAGCCCCAGCATTTT.

V is TRBV19 and J is TRBJ1-2, with 7 bases that match TRBD1. Trimming removed 6 bases from V and 6 bases from J; junction bases left unmatched: 4. This CDR3 comprises 12 residues. Germline V gene sequence: CDR1 LNHDA, CDR2 SQIVND (reference sequence). In nucleotides, the CDR3 is TGTGCCAGTAGCATCAGGGGGGATGGCTACACCTTC. Translating it yields CASSIRGDGYTF.

As concerns this clone: Other DNA sequences within the sample encode an identical CDR3. CDR3 bases: TGCGCCAGCAGCTTGGGGTTAGAAGATACGCAGTATTTT. It translates to CASSLGLEDTQYF. This chain links TRBV5-1 with TRBJ2-3; D not certain. CDR3 length equals 13 residues. Trimming cost V 0 bases and J 5 bases, with 7 bases left between them. CDR1 is SGHRS, CDR2 YFSETQ, per germline.

This clone appeared once. The chain couples TRBV30 to TRBJ1-1; perhaps TRBD1 as D (5 bases). Germline V gene sequence: CDR1 GTSNPN, CDR2 SVGIG (reference sequence). The CDR3 consists of 16 residues. The CDR3 nucleotides are TGTGCTTTTCTTTCTCAAACCCGCGGAAAGGGGACTGAAGCTTTCTTT. Translation gives CAFLSQTRGKGTEAFF.